Below are 11 T cell receptor beta chains sequenced from a single sample in a study of T cell repertoires in cytomegalovirus infection. These receptors have no known antigen. TCRdb re-derived calls from the reads in MiXCR, one entry per CDR3 protein. Among about 470,000 distinct CDR3 sequences listed, about 44% were seen once. Sequenced material: cultured PBMCs, taken from culture after CMV antigen stimulation. The receptor source for this set is a human donor in good health (CMV status not recorded). Some clones in this sample may be carry-over from other donors' samples.

A few counts support this clonotype. V and J are TRBV7-2 and TRBJ1-1; the D is unclear. The CDR3 totals 14 residues. Trimming shortened V by 1 base and J by 5 bases, and 11 bases separated the two germline ends. CDR1 and CDR2 (germline): SGHTA, FQGNSA. The CDR3, as DNA: TGTGCCAGCAGCTTAGAGTTTGGGAGGACTGAAGCTTTCTTT. Its protein is CASSLEFGRTEAFF. The variable domain in full, with the rest retrieved from reference TRBV7-2 and TRBJ1-1, is GAGVSQSPSNKVTEKGKDVELRCDPISGHTALYWYRQSLGQGLEFLIYFQGNSAPDKSGLPSDRFSAERTGGSVSTLTIQRTQQEDSAVYLCASSLEFGRTEAFFGQGTRLTVV.

The CDR3, as DNA: TGTGCCAGCAGCTTGGTAGTCCTAGGTGGCGCCGATACGCAGTATTTT. Protein: CASSLVVLGGADTQYF. The V gene is TRBV7-2, the J gene TRBJ2-3; the D is unclear. V lost 3 bases and J 6 bases, leaving 19 bases between the germline ends. From germline, CDR1 is SGHTA and CDR2 FQGNSA. The CDR3 contains 16 residues.

At least ten counts were recorded for this clonotype. The chain is built from TRBV7-2 and TRBJ2-5; 7 bases line up with TRBD1. The CDR3 is 17 amino acids. The germline CDR1 and CDR2 sequences are SGHTA and FQGNSA. With V trimmed by 5 bases and J by 2 bases, 14 bases remained unmatched. CDR3 sequence (DNA): TGTGCCAGCAGCCACTGGGGAATGGGGACAGTTCAAGAGACCCAGTACTTC. It translates to CASSHWGMGTVQETQYF.

V usage is TRBV6-1 and J usage is TRBJ1-2, with 9 bases fitting TRBD1. CDR3 length equals 15 residues. Germline V lookup: CDR1 MNHNS, CDR2 SASEGT. The V and J ends lost 5 bases and 4 bases, in that order; junction bases with no gene match: 8. This CDR3 reads CASSLLTGGVYGYTF. CDR3 nucleotide sequence: TGTGCCAGCAGTCTCTTGACAGGGGGAGTCTATGGCTACACCTTC.

This clonotype came up a few times. The V gene is TRBV7-8, the J gene TRBJ2-2; tentative D call: TRBD2 (6 bases). Germline values: CDR1 SGHVS, CDR2 FQNEAQ. V was pared by 2 bases and J by 4 bases, with 14 bases between. The CDR3 contains 16 residues. The CDR3 protein is CASSLRGGGLTGELFF. In nucleotides, the CDR3 is TGTGCCAGCAGCTTACGAGGCGGAGGGCTCACCGGGGAGCTGTTTTTT.

This chain connects TRBV15 to TRBJ2-1; 11 bases map to TRBD2. The CDR3 totals 15 residues. CDR1 is LNHNV and CDR2 is YYDKDF in the germline V gene (reference sequence). V lost 1 base to trimming and J lost 8 bases; unmatched junction nucleotides: 4. CDR3: CATSRATSGSYEQFF. In DNA form, the CDR3 reads TGTGCCACCAGCAGAGCCACTAGCGGGAGCTATGAGCAGTTCTTC.

In regard to this clonotype: No conserved phenylalanine or tryptophan is present at the end of the CDR3, so a read error is the likely explanation. The chain combines TRBV7-2 with TRBJ1-2, with D unresolved. Germline-derived CDR1 and CDR2 are SGHTA and FQGNSA. The CDR3 runs 12 residues. V lost 4 bases and J 7 bases, leaving 10 bases between the germline ends. CDR3 nucleotides: TGTGCCAGCAGCTCCTACACTCCTGGCTACACCTTG. Protein: CASSSYTPGYTL.

The genes are TRBV7-9 and TRBJ2-1; D is possibly TRBD2 (5 bases). This CDR3 is 15 amino acids long. Trimming took 6 bases from V and 10 from J, leaving 22 bases between them. The germline V gene has CDR1 SEHNR and CDR2 FQNEAQ (reference sequence). The CDR3 is CASSSPGGRYEEQFF. The CDR3, as DNA: TGTGCCAGCAGTTCTCCCGGCGGGCGTTATGAGGAGCAGTTCTTC.

CDR3 in DNA: TGTGCCATCAGTGAGTCCCTAGGGACAGCTGGCTACACCTTC. Amino acids: CAISESLGTAGYTF. The rearrangement links TRBV10-3 to TRBJ1-2; 7 bases fit TRBD1. V shed 0 bases and J 7 bases; nucleotides not matched to a gene: 5. CDR3 length equals 14 residues. Germline V gene data show CDR1 as ENHRY and CDR2 as SYGVKD.

This clonotype has more than one count but fewer than ten. The chain couples TRBV5-6 to TRBJ2-1; 14 positions match TRBD2. Germline values: CDR1 SGHDT, CDR2 YYEEEE. V trimming: 4 bases; J trimming: 2 bases; junction bases outside the gene matches: 5. This CDR3 contains 17 residues. The CDR3 DNA reads TGTGCCAGCAGCAGCCGACTAGCGGGGGGGCCCTACAATGAGCAGTTCTTC. Its protein is CASSSRLAGGPYNEQFF. The full variable domain, with the rest looked up from reference TRBV5-6 and TRBJ2-1, is DAGVTQSPTHLIKTRGQQVTLRCSPKSGHDTVSWYQQALGQGPQFIFQYYEEEERQRGNFPDRFSGHQFPNYSSELNVNALLLGDSALYLCASSSRLAGGPYNEQFFGPGTRLTVL.

This clonotype was detected a few times. Here the CDR3 DNA reads TGTGCCAGCAGCTACAAGCGGGTGGGGCTAGGAGGGGAGCTGTTTTTT. Translating it yields CASSYKRVGLGGELFF. J is TRBJ2-2 and V is TRBV7-8; D may be TRBD2 (6 bases). Between the trimmed V and J ends, which lost 4 bases and 8 bases, there was a span of 20 bases. The CDR3 covers 16 residues. CDR1 is SGHVS and CDR2 is FQNEAQ in the germline V gene. The full variable domain, rest sourced from reference TRBV7-8 and TRBJ2-2, is GAGVSQSPRYKVAKRGQDVALRCDPISGHVSLFWYQQALGQGPEFLTYFQNEAQLDKSGLPSDRFFAERPEGSVSTLKIQRTQQEDSAVYLCASSYKRVGLGGELFFGEGSRLTVL.